Below are 11 T cell receptor beta chains sequenced from a single sample in a study of blood T cell repertoires in COVID-19. The table came from immunoSEQ multiplex PCR; TCRdb's copy has only in-frame clones and leaves some out. Of roughly 230,000 clones listed, over 65% are singletons. The sample taken for sequencing was PBMCs or T cells enriched from blood (not recorded which). The receptors derive from a woman between 55 and 75 years old who had recovered from COVID-19.

The chain joins TRBV27 to TRBJ1-3; no reliable D call. Per germline, CDR1 MNHEY and CDR2 SMNVEV (reference sequence). This CDR3 contains 15 residues. The V and J ends lost 5 bases and 4 bases respectively, with 15 bases between them. The CDR3 is CASSPRHSLGNTIYF. CDR3 in DNA: TGTGCCAGCAGTCCCAGACACAGCCTGGGAAACACCATATATTTT.

This chain links TRBV9 with TRBJ1-4; the D gene is possibly TRBD1 (6 bases). Germline V gene sequence: CDR1 SGDLS, CDR2 YYNGEE. CDR3 length equals 10 residues. The V gene lost 6 bases and the J gene lost 16 bases, with 13 bases spanning the gap. In DNA form, the CDR3 reads TGTGCCAGCACTCTCAGGGGATCGTTTTTT. Its protein is CASTLRGSFF. Complete variable domain (other parts from reference TRBV9 and TRBJ1-4): DSGVTQTPKHLITATGQRVTLRCSPRSGDLSVYWYQQSLDQGLQFLIQYYNGEERAKGNILERFSAQQFPDLHSELNLSSLELGDSALYFCASTLRGSFFGSGTQLSVL.

This chain joins TRBV5-1 and TRBJ2-7; the match to TRBD1 covers 9 bases. V shed 1 base, J shed 6 bases, and the junction held 8 bases outside the gene matches. The CDR3 sequence is 15 residues long. Per germline, CDR1 SGHRS and CDR2 YFSETQ. The CDR3, as DNA: TGCGCCAGCAGCTTGTACCGGGACAGGGCTCGCGAGCAGTACTTC. Residues: CASSLYRDRAREQYF. Full variable domain (rest looked up from reference TRBV5-1 and TRBJ2-7): KAGVTQTPRYLIKTRGQQVTLSCSPISGHRSVSWYQQTPGQGLQFLFEYFSETQRNKGNFPGRFSGRQFSNSRSEMNVSTLELGDSALYLCASSLYRDRAREQYFGPGTRLTVT.

This clone was observed once. V gene TRBV7-3 combines with J gene TRBJ2-3; 7 bases agree with TRBD2. This CDR3 is 13 amino acids long. With 4 bases clipped from V and 3 bases from J, the junction kept 1 base outside the gene matches. The germline V gene encodes CDR1 SGHTA and CDR2 FQGTGA. This chain's CDR3 is CASSYGGTDTQYF. CDR3 nucleotide sequence: TGTGCCAGCAGCTACGGGGGGACAGATACGCAGTATTTT.

This chain joins TRBV10-3 and TRBJ2-3, with D maybe TRBD2 (6 bases). The germline gives CDR1 ENHRY, CDR2 SYGVKD. Trimming took 4 bases from V and 6 from J, leaving 11 bases between them. The CDR3 is made up of 13 amino acids. The CDR3 reads CAISGMGTDTQYF. CDR3 sequence (DNA): TGTGCCATCAGTGGAATGGGGACTGATACGCAGTATTTT.

V gene TRBV7-2 combines with J gene TRBJ2-5, with D perhaps TRBD2 (5 bases). V lost 1 base to trimming and J lost 7 bases, with 10 bases between them. The CDR3 runs to 13 residues. The germline CDR1 and CDR2 sequences are SGHTA and FQGNSA. The CDR3 DNA reads TGTGCCAGCAGCTTAGACGGGGTGGGGACCCAGTACTTC. It yields the protein CASSLDGVGTQYF.

This clone was recorded only once. The chain couples TRBV19 to TRBJ1-1; 8 positions match TRBD1. The CDR3 length is 14 residues. Germline V gives CDR1 LNHDA, CDR2 SQIVND (reference sequence). V was clipped by 3 bases and J by 4 bases; unmatched bases: 4. CDR3 protein: CASSIRDRGTEAFF. In DNA, the CDR3 is TGTGCCAGTAGTATCAGAGACAGGGGCACTGAAGCTTTCTTT.

This clone has more than one count but fewer than ten. V and J are TRBV2 and TRBJ1-5; D is undetermined. The CDR3 consists of 15 residues. V was pared by 6 bases and J by 6 bases, with 18 bases between. Germline CDR1 reads SNHLY; CDR2 reads FYNNEI. The CDR3: CASREGVYGGQPQHF. The CDR3 DNA reads as TGTGCCAGCAGAGAGGGAGTCTACGGTGGTCAGCCCCAGCATTTT.

The gene calls are TRBV9 and TRBJ2-3, with D maybe TRBD2 (5 bases). Trimming removed 0 bases from V and 5 bases from J, with 10 bases in between. Looked up from germline, CDR1 is SGDLS and CDR2 is YYNGEE. CDR3 length: 14 residues. The CDR3 DNA sequence: TGTGCCAGCAGCGTAGACGGGGTCGGAGATACGCAGTATTTT. Encoded protein: CASSVDGVGDTQYF.

The genes are TRBV6-1 and TRBJ1-6, with TRBD1 as a possible D gene (5 bases). Deletions cut 3 bases from V and 11 bases from J, with 11 bases between. Germline lookup yields CDR1 MNHNS and CDR2 SASEGT. This CDR3 is 13 amino acids long. CDR3 sequence reads: CASSDRVSPPLHF. CDR3 coding DNA: TGTGCCAGCAGTGACAGGGTATCCCCACCCCTCCACTTT.

V usage is TRBV4-2 and J usage is TRBJ2-3; 8 bases map to TRBD2. This CDR3 is 15 amino acids long. V dropped 4 bases and J dropped 2; count of bases not matched to a gene: 5. Germline V CDR1 and CDR2: LGHNA, YNFKEQ. The CDR3 loop reads CASSLTSGLTDTQYF. As DNA, the CDR3 is TGTGCCAGCAGCCTTACTAGCGGCCTCACAGATACGCAGTATTTT.